A selection of T cell receptor beta chains follows, all from one sample in a study of shared clonotypes between healthy human individuals. Clones were sequenced by immunoSEQ multiplex PCR, and TCRdb holds only the in-frame ones, with some missing. The data contain about 820,000 clones, about 91% of them singletons. The specimen was naive CD8+ T cells sorted from blood. These receptors all stem from a man aged 30 to 39 in good health. CDR3s include the opening cysteine and the closing phenylalanine or tryptophan. Each record gives: D gene, clone size, V gene, J gene, CDR3 protein, CDR3 DNA. The D gene is left open where the match is weak. Clone size is stated in some rows and not others, as once, few, many or a class when expanded.

d_call: .; clone_size: .; v_call: TRBV7-9; j_call: TRBJ2-1; cdr3_aa: CASSPSGSSYNEQFF; cdr3_nt: TGTGCCAGCAGCCCGAGCGGTAGCTCCTACAATGAGCAGTTCTTC
d_call: TRBD1; clone_size: .; v_call: TRBV7-9; j_call: TRBJ2-5; cdr3_aa: CASRKTGLETQYF; cdr3_nt: TGTGCCAGCAGAAAGACAGGGTTAGAGACCCAGTACTTC
d_call: .; clone_size: .; v_call: TRBV2; j_call: TRBJ1-2; cdr3_aa: CASSGVGTYGYTF; cdr3_nt: TGTGCCAGCAGTGGGGTGGGGACCTATGGCTACACCTTC
d_call: TRBD1; clone_size: once; v_call: TRBV2; j_call: TRBJ2-1; cdr3_aa: CASGTRTGYNEQFF; cdr3_nt: TGTGCCAGCGGGACGCGGACAGGCTACAATGAGCAGTTCTTC
d_call: .; clone_size: .; v_call: TRBV30; j_call: TRBJ2-1; cdr3_aa: CAWSVPIGSNEQFF; cdr3_nt: TGTGCCTGGAGTGTACCCATAGGGTCCAATGAGCAGTTCTTC
d_call: TRBD2; clone_size: .; v_call: TRBV5-5; j_call: TRBJ2-7; cdr3_aa: CASSSQSGSGSYEQYF; cdr3_nt: TGTGCCAGCAGTTCCCAAAGCGGGAGCGGCTCCTACGAGCAGTACTTC
d_call: .; clone_size: few; v_call: TRBV28; j_call: TRBJ2-1; cdr3_aa: CASSHGTYNEQFF; cdr3_nt: TGTGCCAGCAGTCATGGGACATACAATGAGCAGTTCTTC
d_call: .; clone_size: .; v_call: TRBV5-4; j_call: TRBJ1-1; cdr3_aa: CASSLENRNTEAFF; cdr3_nt: TGTGCCAGCAGTCTCGAAAATAGGAACACTGAAGCTTTCTTT
d_call: .; clone_size: .; v_call: TRBV6-1; j_call: TRBJ1-1; cdr3_aa: CASRIGQIEAFF; cdr3_nt: TGTGCCAGCAGGATAGGACAGATTGAAGCTTTCTTT
d_call: TRBD2; clone_size: .; v_call: TRBV7-9; j_call: TRBJ2-3; cdr3_aa: CASSLPSGQRGEDTQYF; cdr3_nt: TGTGCCAGCAGCTTACCGTCTGGACAGCGGGGGGAGGATACGCAGTATTTT
d_call: TRBD2; clone_size: .; v_call: TRBV27; j_call: TRBJ2-2; cdr3_aa: CASSRFSGRAPGELFF; cdr3_nt: TGTGCCAGCAGTAGGTTTAGCGGGAGGGCCCCCGGGGAGCTGTTTTTT
d_call: .; clone_size: .; v_call: TRBV6-1; j_call: TRBJ1-2; cdr3_aa: CASRGRLPFNYGYTF; cdr3_nt: TGTGCCAGCAGAGGTCGACTCCCCTTTAACTATGGCTACACCTTC
d_call: TRBD1; clone_size: .; v_call: TRBV6-5; j_call: TRBJ1-5; cdr3_aa: CASSRGGQPQHF; cdr3_nt: TGTGCCAGCAGCAGGGGGGGTCAGCCCCAGCATTTT
d_call: TRBD2; clone_size: .; v_call: TRBV6-5; j_call: TRBJ2-2; cdr3_aa: CASSNRGAGELFF; cdr3_nt: TGTGCCAGCAGCAACCGGGGGGCCGGGGAGCTGTTTTTT
d_call: TRBD1; clone_size: .; v_call: TRBV10-3; j_call: TRBJ1-5; cdr3_aa: CAIQGEFSNQPQHF; cdr3_nt: TGTGCCATCCAGGGGGAGTTTAGCAATCAGCCCCAGCATTTT
d_call: .; clone_size: .; v_call: TRBV5-1; j_call: TRBJ1-5; cdr3_aa: CASSLAQGGQPQHF; cdr3_nt: TGCGCCAGCAGCTTGGCACAGGGTGGTCAGCCCCAGCATTTT
d_call: .; clone_size: .; v_call: TRBV30; j_call: TRBJ2-7; cdr3_aa: CAWKTSDEQYF; cdr3_nt: TGTGCCTGGAAAACCAGCGACGAGCAGTACTTC
d_call: .; clone_size: .; v_call: TRBV18; j_call: TRBJ2-1; cdr3_aa: CASSPPEGISYNEQFF; cdr3_nt: TGTGCCAGCTCACCACCGGAGGGGATATCCTACAATGAGCAGTTCTTC
d_call: TRBD2; clone_size: .; v_call: TRBV7-9; j_call: TRBJ2-7; cdr3_aa: CAGRGLARDEQYF; cdr3_nt: TGTGCCGGGCGGGGACTAGCGAGGGACGAGCAGTACTTC
d_call: TRBD2; clone_size: once; v_call: TRBV7-9; j_call: TRBJ2-5; cdr3_aa: CASSFSGGETQYF; cdr3_nt: TGTGCCAGCAGCTTTTCGGGGGGAGAGACCCAGTACTTC
d_call: TRBD1; clone_size: .; v_call: TRBV9; j_call: TRBJ2-7; cdr3_aa: CASSESPGQGYYEQYF; cdr3_nt: TGTGCCAGCAGCGAATCCCCGGGACAGGGGTACTACGAGCAGTACTTC
d_call: .; clone_size: .; v_call: TRBV4-2; j_call: TRBJ1-1; cdr3_aa: CASSLEGWGLQRRNTEAFF; cdr3_nt: TGTGCCAGCAGCTTGGAAGGCTGGGGCCTTCAGAGACGAAACACTGAAGCTTTCTTT
d_call: .; clone_size: .; v_call: TRBV25-1; j_call: TRBJ1-5; cdr3_aa: CASSSGTGNQPQHF; cdr3_nt: TGTGCCAGCAGCTCAGGGACGGGCAATCAGCCCCAGCATTTT
d_call: TRBD2; clone_size: .; v_call: TRBV2; j_call: TRBJ2-3; cdr3_aa: CASPGRASGNDSDTQYF; cdr3_nt: TGTGCCAGCCCTGGGAGGGCTAGCGGGAATGATTCAGATACGCAGTATTTT
d_call: TRBD1; clone_size: .; v_call: TRBV27; j_call: TRBJ2-7; cdr3_aa: CASSSAGTVSYEQYF; cdr3_nt: TGTGCCAGCAGTTCCGCCGGGACAGTCTCCTACGAGCAGTACTTC
d_call: TRBD1; clone_size: .; v_call: TRBV7-9; j_call: TRBJ1-5; cdr3_aa: CASSSGQGGNQPQHF; cdr3_nt: TGTGCCAGCAGCTCAGGACAGGGAGGCAATCAGCCCCAGCATTTT
d_call: TRBD2; clone_size: .; v_call: TRBV6-1; j_call: TRBJ2-1; cdr3_aa: CASRGTSGSVYEQFF; cdr3_nt: TGTGCCAGCAGAGGGACTAGCGGGAGTGTCTATGAGCAGTTCTTC
d_call: .; clone_size: .; v_call: TRBV7-9; j_call: TRBJ1-1; cdr3_aa: CASSPSSGTTEAFF; cdr3_nt: TGTGCCAGCAGCCCCTCGTCGGGGACGACTGAAGCTTTCTTT
d_call: .; clone_size: .; v_call: TRBV11-2; j_call: TRBJ1-4; cdr3_aa: CASSLVYGGREKLFF; cdr3_nt: TGTGCCAGCAGCTTAGTTTACGGAGGACGGGAAAAACTGTTTTTT
d_call: .; clone_size: .; v_call: TRBV7-6; j_call: TRBJ2-3; cdr3_aa: CASSLAADRTDTQYF; cdr3_nt: TGTGCCAGCAGCTTAGCAGCGGATCGCACAGATACGCAGTATTTT
d_call: TRBD1; clone_size: .; v_call: TRBV27; j_call: TRBJ2-5; cdr3_aa: CASSSQGDRSQETQYF; cdr3_nt: TGTGCCAGCAGTTCCCAGGGGGACAGGTCACAAGAGACCCAGTACTTC
d_call: TRBD2; clone_size: .; v_call: TRBV7-8; j_call: TRBJ2-5; cdr3_aa: CASSLVAGVSETQYF; cdr3_nt: TGTGCCAGCAGCTTAGTAGCGGGAGTTTCTGAGACCCAGTACTTC
d_call: .; clone_size: .; v_call: TRBV7-2; j_call: TRBJ2-1; cdr3_aa: CASSFSGSSYNEQFF; cdr3_nt: TGTGCCAGCAGCTTTAGCGGTAGCTCCTACAATGAGCAGTTCTTC
d_call: .; clone_size: .; v_call: TRBV4-1; j_call: TRBJ2-5; cdr3_aa: CASSQGLEGGETQYF; cdr3_nt: TGCGCCAGCAGCCAAGGACTCGAGGGGGGTGAGACCCAGTACTTC
d_call: TRBD1; clone_size: .; v_call: TRBV15; j_call: TRBJ2-6; cdr3_aa: CATSGSGTGGFFGANVLTF; cdr3_nt: TGTGCCACCAGCGGTTCCGGGACAGGGGGATTTTTTGGGGCCAACGTCCTGACTTTC
d_call: .; clone_size: .; v_call: TRBV7-8; j_call: TRBJ1-2; cdr3_aa: CASSVGHSAEVEGYTF; cdr3_nt: TGTGCCAGCAGCGTGGGACATTCCGCGGAGGTTGAAGGCTACACCTTC
d_call: .; clone_size: .; v_call: TRBV27; j_call: TRBJ2-1; cdr3_aa: CASSSRSYNEQFF; cdr3_nt: TGTGCCAGCAGTTCCCGCTCCTACAATGAGCAGTTCTTC
d_call: TRBD2; clone_size: .; v_call: TRBV4-1; j_call: TRBJ2-4; cdr3_aa: CASSQLGLAAIQYF; cdr3_nt: TGCGCCAGCAGCCAATTAGGACTAGCTGCCATTCAGTACTTC
d_call: .; clone_size: .; v_call: TRBV18; j_call: TRBJ2-7; cdr3_aa: CASSPRDIHSYEQYF; cdr3_nt: TGTGCCAGCTCACCCCGGGACATCCACTCCTACGAGCAGTACTTC
d_call: TRBD1; clone_size: .; v_call: TRBV28; j_call: TRBJ1-1; cdr3_aa: CASSLTGTLNTEAFF; cdr3_nt: TGTGCCAGCAGTTTGACAGGGACCTTAAACACTGAAGCTTTCTTT
d_call: .; clone_size: .; v_call: TRBV7-9; j_call: TRBJ1-5; cdr3_aa: CASSLEGYQPQHF; cdr3_nt: TGTGCCAGCAGCTTAGAGGGGTATCAGCCCCAGCATTTT
d_call: .; clone_size: .; v_call: TRBV15; j_call: TRBJ1-1; cdr3_aa: CATSRDGLGTEAFF; cdr3_nt: TGTGCCACCAGCAGAGATGGGTTGGGCACTGAAGCTTTCTTT